These 29 T cell receptor beta chains came from one sample sequenced in a study of post-analysis software for immune sequencing data. Whole-study findings and limits: Four or five TRBV segments were significantly more frequent in patients than in controls. TRBV5-6, TRBV5-1 and TRBV20-1 were among these segments.

Their specific antigens are unknown. Sequencing libraries made from TCR beta cDNA carried unique molecular identifiers. TCRdb itself ran the PCR reads through MiXCR, one entry per CDR3 protein. The data show approximately 630,000 distinct CDR3 sequences, 55% to 60% seen once. The sequencing sample was made of blood. The receptors shown here come from a girl aged 2 to 10 with multiple sclerosis.

With respect to this clonotype: One end of the junction varies from germline; a read error may be responsible. The gene calls are TRBV12-3 or TRBV12-4 and TRBJ1-2, with D maybe TRBD1 (5 bases). The CDR3 covers 21 residues. The CDR3 reads CASTLGNPWWGTDSENYGYTF. Here the CDR3 DNA reads TGCGCCAGCACCCTTGGTAATCCGTGGTGGGGAACTGACAGCGAAAACTATGGCTACACCTTC.

The chain couples TRBV29-1 to TRBJ1-2; D is undetermined. V was clipped by 0 bases and J by 8 bases, with 10 bases between them. This CDR3 comprises 12 residues. Looked up from germline, CDR1 is SQVTM and CDR2 is ANQGSEA. CDR3: CSVEDQKWGYTF. For the CDR3, the DNA is TGCAGCGTTGAAGATCAGAAATGGGGCTACACCTTC.

The chain joins TRBV6-4 to TRBJ2-1; tentatively, D is TRBD2 (6 bases). CDR3 length: 14 amino acids. Trimming shortened V by 5 bases and J by 6 bases, and 14 bases separated the two germline ends. CDR1 is MRHNA and CDR2 is SNTAGT in the germline V gene. The CDR3 loop reads CASSLGEEGNEQFF. In DNA form, the CDR3 reads TGTGCCAGCAGTCTCGGGGAGGAAGGCAATGAGCAGTTCTTC.

This clonotype was seen a handful of times. The rearrangement links TRBV13 to TRBJ2-7; TRBD2 matches at 10 bases. The CDR3 is made up of 15 amino acids. In germline, CDR1 is PRHDT, CDR2 FYEKMQ (reference sequence). V shed 5 bases and J 4 bases; nucleotides not matched to a gene: 8. The CDR3 bases are TGTGCCAGCAGCCCTAGCGGGAGTTCTATTTACGAGCAGTACTTC. Translated: CASSPSGSSIYEQYF.

This clonotype was observed a handful of times. The J gene is TRBJ2-2, the V gene TRBV7-3; D is uncertain. Germline V gene sequence: CDR1 SGHTA, CDR2 FQGTGA. V gave up 5 bases and J gave up 2 bases, with 3 bases separating them. The CDR3 loop spans 12 amino acids. CDR3 sequence reads: CASSPNTGELFF. The CDR3 DNA reads as TGTGCCAGCAGCCCCAACACCGGGGAGCTGTTTTTT. Supplemented by reference TRBV7-3 and TRBJ2-2, the full variable domain reads GAGVSQTPSNKVTEKGKYVELRCDPISGHTALYWYRQSLGQGPEFLIYFQGTGAADDSGLPNDRFFAVRPEGSVSTLKIQRTERGDSAVYLCASSPNTGELFFGEGSRLTVL.

This clonotype occurred a few times. The V gene is TRBV6-8, the J gene TRBJ1-4; D gene ambiguous. V was clipped by 6 bases and J by 0 bases, with 20 bases between them. Per germline, CDR1 MNHGY and CDR2 SAAAGT. This CDR3 is 18 amino acids long. CDR3: CASRDGVESSPTNEKLFF. The CDR3 DNA follows: TGTGCCAGCAGGGACGGTGTGGAGTCCAGCCCAACTAATGAAAAACTGTTTTTT.

V usage is TRBV6-6 and J usage is TRBJ2-5; D gene uncertain. This CDR3 is built from 14 residues. The germline V gene has CDR1 MNHNY and CDR2 SVGAGI (reference sequence). V lost 1 base and J lost 2, with 8 bases in between. CDR3 nucleotide sequence: TGTGCCAGCAGTTACTTTGACCAGCAAGAGACCCAGTACTTC. Its translation: CASSYFDQQETQYF.

A word on this clonotype: One junction end does not reproduce the germline sequence, and a read error may be involved. This sequence joins TRBV5-5 and TRBJ2-1, with 14 bases matching TRBD2. CDR3 length equals 21 residues. In germline, CDR1 is SGHKS, CDR2 YYEKEE (reference sequence). CDR3: CASSFLRTGLAGVRSYNEQFF. CDR3 sequence (DNA): TGCGCCAGCAGCTTCCTGCGAACGGGACTAGCGGGAGTTAGATCCTACAATGAGCAGTTCTTC. Looking up the rest from reference TRBV5-5 and TRBJ2-1 gives the full variable domain: DAGVTQSPTHLIKTRGQQVTLRCSPISGHKSVSWYQQVLGQGPQFIFQYYEKEERGRGNFPDRFSARQFPNYSSELNVNALLLGDSALYLCASSFLRTGLAGVRSYNEQFFGPGTRLTVL.

This clonotype was seen a handful of times. The chain combines TRBV7-8 with TRBJ2-5; TRBD1 matches 12 bases. Germline CDR1 is SGHVS and CDR2 is FQNEAQ. V gave up 5 bases and J gave up 5 bases; unmatched junction bases: 15. This CDR3 contains 18 residues. The CDR3: CASSPDQPGQGAWETQYF. The CDR3 DNA is TGTGCCAGCAGCCCCGACCAACCGGGACAGGGGGCCTGGGAGACCCAGTACTTC.

The chain recombines TRBV27 with TRBJ1-2; a weak D match, TRBD1 (6 bases). V was pared by 4 bases and J by 8 bases, with 17 bases between. There are 14 residues in the CDR3. Germline V gives CDR1 MNHEY, CDR2 SMNVEV (reference sequence). This chain's CDR3 is CASSSFPQGLGYTF. CDR3 in DNA: TGTGCCAGCAGTTCATTTCCTCAGGGGTTAGGCTACACCTTC.

The chain uses TRBV14 and TRBJ2-7; D not certain. This CDR3 is built from 14 residues. Deletions cut 7 bases from V and 4 bases from J, with 17 bases between. CDR1 and CDR2 (germline): SGHDN, FVKESK. CDR3 bases: TGTGCCAGCACCGAAGGCGCCAGTTCGTACGAGCAGTACTTC. Translated, it gives CASTEGASSYEQYF.

The J gene is TRBJ1-4, the V gene TRBV27; 10 bases are shared with TRBD1. Germline assignment: CDR1 MNHEY and CDR2 SMNVEV (reference sequence). The CDR3 runs to 16 residues. V was pared by 7 bases and J by 5 bases, with 10 bases of the junction left unmatched. The DNA of the CDR3 is TGTGCCAGCACCTTAACCGGGACAGGGGCGAATGAAAAACTGTTTTTT. It specifies CASTLTGTGANEKLFF.

The CDR3 region is CASIGMRGNTEAFF. For the CDR3, the DNA is TGTGCCAGCATCGGGATGAGGGGAAACACTGAAGCTTTCTTT. The rearrangement uses TRBV12-3 or TRBV12-4 and TRBJ1-1; possible D gene TRBD1, 5 bases. CDR3 size: 14 residues. The V and J ends lost 7 bases and 2 bases respectively, with 14 bases between them.

This clonotype has just a few counts. The chain employs TRBV10-1 and TRBJ2-7, with a tentative D call TRBD1 (6 bases). This CDR3 has 13 amino acids. V shed 3 bases and J shed 7 bases, with 13 bases lying between them. Germline CDR1 and CDR2: WNHNN and SYGVQD (reference sequence). The CDR3 DNA follows: TGCGCCAGCAGTGACGGGACATCGAGTGAGCAGTACTTC. Encoded protein: CASSDGTSSEQYF.

This clonotype was detected once. The rearrangement joins TRBV5-1 to TRBJ2-5; the match to TRBD2 covers 9 bases. J gave up 2 bases and V 2 bases, and 7 bases lay outside the gene matches. The CDR3 has 16 amino acids. CDR1 SGHRS and CDR2 YFSETQ come from the germline V gene. The CDR3 spells CASSFRGSGRQETQYF. The CDR3 nucleotides read TGCGCCAGCAGCTTCCGTGGTAGCGGGAGACAAGAGACCCAGTACTTC.

V is TRBV7-3 and J is TRBJ2-1, with D perhaps matching TRBD2 (9 bases). V lost 6 bases and J 8 bases, leaving 23 bases between the germline ends. Germline V gives CDR1 SGHTA, CDR2 FQGTGA. This CDR3 spans 16 amino acids. This CDR3 is CASSSGGGRAGDEQFF. As DNA, the CDR3 is TGTGCCAGCAGTTCAGGGGGCGGGAGGGCCGGCGATGAGCAGTTCTTC. Using reference TRBV7-3 and TRBJ2-1 for the parts outside the CDR3, the full variable domain is GAGVSQTPSNKVTEKGKYVELRCDPISGHTALYWYRQSLGQGPEFLIYFQGTGAADDSGLPNDRFFAVRPEGSVSTLKIQRTERGDSAVYLCASSSGGGRAGDEQFFGPGTRLTVL.

The chain is built from TRBV7-2 and TRBJ2-1; possible D gene TRBD2, 5 bases. Germline values: CDR1 SGHTA, CDR2 FQGNSA. V lost 8 bases and J 4 bases, leaving 15 bases between the germline ends. The CDR3 covers 14 residues. CDR3 region: CASSQTTIYNEQFF. CDR3 nucleotides: TGTGCCAGCTCCCAGACTACGATTTACAATGAGCAGTTCTTC.

This clonotype was recorded once. The V gene is TRBV19, the J gene TRBJ2-3; D gene uncertain. Germline CDR1 reads LNHDA; CDR2 reads SQIVND (reference sequence). The CDR3 is 15 amino acids. The V gene lost 2 bases and the J gene lost 2 bases, with 11 bases spanning the gap. The CDR3 sequence is CASSIRVGITDTQYF. CDR3 in DNA: TGTGCCAGTAGTATAAGAGTGGGGATCACAGATACGCAGTATTTT.

This clonotype was detected only a few times. The rearrangement uses TRBV20-1 and TRBJ2-5, with 10 bases aligning to TRBD2. The CDR3 runs to 16 residues. With 3 bases clipped from V and 0 bases from J, the junction kept 7 bases outside the gene matches. The V gene's germline CDR1 is DFQATT and CDR2 SNEGSKA (reference sequence). CDR3 DNA sequence: TGCAGTGCTAGGTCCCAGCGGGGGGGGTACCAAGAGACCCAGTACTTC. Amino acids: CSARSQRGGYQETQYF.

This clonotype was seen a handful of times. This CDR3 reads CASSLVTSSIGYNEQFF. CDR3 bases: TGTGCCAGCAGCTTGGTGACTAGTAGCATAGGATACAATGAGCAGTTCTTC. The chain combines TRBV7-9 with TRBJ2-1; possibly TRBD2 for D (6 bases). V lost 3 bases, J lost 4 bases, and 19 bases lay in between. This CDR3 comprises 17 residues. CDR1 and CDR2 from the germline V gene are SEHNR and FQNEAQ (reference sequence).

This clonotype was counted a few times. V is TRBV29-1 and J is TRBJ2-1; 8 bases line up with TRBD1. This CDR3 is 18 amino acids long. Germline loops: CDR1 SQVTM, CDR2 ANQGSEA. Trimming removed 3 bases from V and 0 bases from J; junction bases left unmatched: 13. CDR3 amino acids: CSVEPTDRGRPSYNEQFF. CDR3 coding DNA: TGCAGCGTTGAGCCTACTGACAGGGGCCGACCCTCCTACAATGAGCAGTTCTTC.

This chain connects TRBV12-3 or TRBV12-4 to TRBJ2-5; 7 positions agree with TRBD1. The CDR3 is 14 residues long. Unmatched junction bases numbered 4, after V lost 3 bases and J lost 3 bases. The CDR3 loop reads CASSFPGQKETQYF. Here the CDR3 DNA reads TGTGCCAGCAGTTTCCCGGGACAGAAAGAGACCCAGTACTTC.

V gene TRBV7-9 combines with J gene TRBJ1-1, with TRBD1 matching 8 bases. The ends lost 2 bases at V and 1 base at J; junction bases unmatched: 6. The length of the CDR3 is 16 residues. Germline values: CDR1 SEHNR, CDR2 FQNEAQ (reference sequence). CDR3 region: CASSLQGAGSNTEAFF. As DNA, the CDR3 is TGTGCCAGCAGCTTACAGGGGGCAGGGTCGAACACTGAAGCTTTCTTT.

The chain uses TRBV15 and TRBJ2-3, with unresolved D. Trimming removed 1 base from V and 1 base from J, with 18 bases in between. Germline values: CDR1 LNHNV, CDR2 YYDKDF (reference sequence). The length of the CDR3 is 18 residues. The CDR3 reads CATSRVGGIPRGTDTQYF. For the CDR3, the DNA is TGTGCCACCAGCAGAGTGGGCGGAATCCCAAGAGGCACAGATACGCAGTATTTT.

This clonotype was observed a single time. DNA of the CDR3: TGTGCCAGCAGTTTAAATCTAGGTTGGGCCGGGGAGCTGTTTTTT. Translation: CASSLNLGWAGELFF. The chain employs TRBV12-3 or TRBV12-4 and TRBJ2-2; D is ambiguous. CDR3 size: 15 residues. V shed 2 bases and J shed 6 bases, with 13 bases lying between them.

The rearrangement joins TRBV5-1 to TRBJ2-1; possible D gene TRBD2, 6 bases. CDR3 length: 16 amino acids. Germline CDR1 SGHRS, CDR2 YFSETQ. V shed 0 bases and J shed 0 bases, with 10 bases lying between them. The CDR3 sequence: CASSLERGLSYNEQFF. The CDR3, as DNA: TGCGCCAGCAGCTTGGAACGGGGACTCTCCTACAATGAGCAGTTCTTC.

The chain recombines TRBV7-8 with TRBJ1-5, with a possible D match to TRBD1 (6 bases). The ends were cut back, 5 bases at V and 6 bases at J, with 11 bases in the middle. Germline lookup yields CDR1 SGHVS and CDR2 FQNEAQ. The CDR3 loop spans 13 amino acids. DNA for the CDR3: TGTGCCAGCAGCGGATCACAGGGTCAGCCCCAGCATTTT. It codes for CASSGSQGQPQHF.

The chain carries TRBV7-2 and TRBJ2-7; D may correspond to TRBD1 or TRBD2 (6 bases each). The germline gives CDR1 SGHTA, CDR2 FQGNSA. This CDR3 has 15 amino acids. Trimming pared 7 bases from V and 12 bases from J, leaving 28 bases between. CDR3 protein: CASTGVSRGKETRYF. CDR3 sequence (DNA): TGTGCCAGCACAGGGGTCAGTCGGGGGAAGGAGACCCGGTACTTC.

This clonotype has just a few counts. The rearrangement links TRBV29-1 to TRBJ2-6, with D possibly being TRBD2 (6 bases). Trimming left V 1 base short and J 0 bases short, with 13 bases between. The CDR3 consists of 17 residues. CDR1 is SQVTM, CDR2 ANQGSEA, per germline. This chain's CDR3 is CSVEGGVIPSGANVLTF. CDR3 nucleotides: TGCAGCGTTGAAGGGGGGGTAATCCCCTCTGGGGCCAACGTCCTGACTTTC.